The entry below gives a single TCR delta chain sequence along with its context. This clone turned up a few times. This clone's antigen is unknown. The protein TCRdb lists belongs to a much larger clone and differs from this DNA's translation at residue 5, which points to a read error; the protein shown is made from the DNA. This entry comes from a study of γδ T cells in repeated Plasmodium falciparum infection (dated by TCRdb to 2020 to 2022). Study-level background: The natural-infection arm enrolled Malian children exposed to intense seasonal malaria transmission, compared against age and gender matched Australian children. In the study, the shaping of the human gammadelta T cell repertoire by repeated Plasmodium falciparum infection was examined using natural infection in Mali and controlled human malaria infection. Malian gammadelta TCR repertoires were analysed cross-sectionally during no-transmission periods and longitudinally across acute febrile malaria episodes. Samples from controlled-infection subjects were taken at baseline, right before selected infections, and 21 days after each infection. Four to six malaria-naive U.S. adults underwent four controlled human malaria infections by bites from P. falciparum NF54-infected Anopheles stephensi mosquitoes over approximately 600 days.

Libraries came from multiplex PCR. The instrument was an Illumina MiSeq. From each sorted gammadelta T cell sample, both TCR gamma (TRG) and TCR delta (TRD) chains were sequenced. Per the authors' processing: The repertoire analyses drew on clonotype tree plots, the accumulated frequency of the top 20 clonotypes, and diversity index (DI) and D75 metrics. TCRdb reprocessed the public reads with the caller CATT; rows with the same DNA were merged afterwards. The V and J calls come from TCRdb's annotation, not from the publication. This sample is represented by more than 70,000 delta-chain clones; approximately 0.92% of them were singletons. The ten largest clonotypes hold over 8.5% of the sample. For bulk TCR repertoire analysis, Vgamma9/Vdelta2+ and Vdelta2-negative gammadelta T cell populations were isolated by flow sorting from peripheral blood mononuclear cells. V has 4 bases trimmed and J has 6 bases trimmed; junction bases matching no gene number 19. The CDR3 holds 18 amino acids from the cysteine to the phenylalanine. Only the CDR3 region is kept as DNA, spanning 54 bases read in frame from base 1. The germline V gene gives CDR1 as TSWWSYY and CDR2 as QGS.

Broader findings and caveats from the paper: Compared with the repertoires of Australian children, the Vdelta2-negative gammadelta TCR repertoires of Malian children appeared more clonally expanded, less diverse and less shared. The Malian cohort was drawn from a small rural village made up mostly of one ethnic group, which limits generalizability. Because the controlled-infection cohort was small, analysis of inter-individual variability in gammadelta T cell responses was limited. Repeated controlled infections appeared to drive waves of new clonotype selection in Vdelta2-negative, largely Vdelta1+, gammadelta TCR repertoires. A highly stable polyclonal repertoire over time and infection, with many inter-individual overlapping TCRgamma sequences, was shown by Vgamma9/Vdelta2+ TCR repertoires.

The sequence links TRDV1 to TRDJ1, and 8 bases in between align with TRDD3. The sequence was obtained from a pool of human donors (malaria-infected and uninfected, not separated). Sequenced material: gamma-delta T cells from blood. For the CDR3, the sequence is CALGVPGDWGLSSYKLIF. The DNA is TGTGCTCTTGGGGTCCCGGGGGACTGGGGGCTATCCTCCTATAAACTCATCTTT.